This TCR beta chain was sequenced for a study of OX40 agonist ivuxolimab in advanced cancers. Profiling relied on immunoSEQ multiplex PCR, and the TCRdb table lists in-frame clones only, not all of them. This sample yields over 75,000 clones, of which around nine tenths are seen a single time; 1.1% belongs to the top ten. In this sample, this clone turned up once. The CDR3 covers 14 residues. Between the trimmed V and J ends, which lost 5 bases and 6 bases, there was a span of 15 bases. Germline CDR1 and CDR2: SEHNR and FQNEAQ (reference sequence). V usage is TRBV7-9 and J usage is TRBJ2-3; a possible D gene is TRBD2 (6 bases). The sequence derives from an adult with an advanced solid tumor such as melanoma, head and neck, liver or kidney cancer. The sequences come from CD4+ or CD8+ T cells sorted from blood, collected in a trial of the OX40 agonist ivuxolimab. CDR3 sequence: CASSRGTGLDTQYF. As DNA, the CDR3 is TGTGCCAGCAGCCGCGGGACGGGTCTGGATACGCAGTATTTT.